This T cell receptor beta chain came from a study of cytomegalovirus exposure and HLA in healthy donors. Study context: The study placed 80% to 90% of its approximately 430 genotyped donors in the Caucasian-associated ancestry cluster.

About this clone: As yet, its antigen is unknown.

V was shortened by 4 bases and J by 3 bases, with 9 bases between the two germline ends. The length of the CDR3 is 13 residues. Germline CDR1 reads SGHAT; CDR2 reads FQNNGV. The PCR contained 60 Vbeta and 13 Jbeta primers. The protocol was immunoSEQ multiplex PCR, while the TCRdb copy is restricted to in-frame clones and leaves out a portion. There are roughly 130,000 clones in the sample; roughly three quarters occur only once, and roughly 1.8% lies in the top ten. Study results and caveats: The likely explanation for a cluster of highly shared sequence variants was sequencing artifact.

The receptor comes from a woman in her 40s in good health and CMV-seronegative. The sample was PBMCs. The rearrangement uses TRBV11-2 and TRBJ1-1, with no clear D. The CDR3 coding sequence is TGTGCCAGCAGCTCCCCCCTCGACACTGAAGCTTTCTTT. Protein sequence: CASSSPLDTEAFF.